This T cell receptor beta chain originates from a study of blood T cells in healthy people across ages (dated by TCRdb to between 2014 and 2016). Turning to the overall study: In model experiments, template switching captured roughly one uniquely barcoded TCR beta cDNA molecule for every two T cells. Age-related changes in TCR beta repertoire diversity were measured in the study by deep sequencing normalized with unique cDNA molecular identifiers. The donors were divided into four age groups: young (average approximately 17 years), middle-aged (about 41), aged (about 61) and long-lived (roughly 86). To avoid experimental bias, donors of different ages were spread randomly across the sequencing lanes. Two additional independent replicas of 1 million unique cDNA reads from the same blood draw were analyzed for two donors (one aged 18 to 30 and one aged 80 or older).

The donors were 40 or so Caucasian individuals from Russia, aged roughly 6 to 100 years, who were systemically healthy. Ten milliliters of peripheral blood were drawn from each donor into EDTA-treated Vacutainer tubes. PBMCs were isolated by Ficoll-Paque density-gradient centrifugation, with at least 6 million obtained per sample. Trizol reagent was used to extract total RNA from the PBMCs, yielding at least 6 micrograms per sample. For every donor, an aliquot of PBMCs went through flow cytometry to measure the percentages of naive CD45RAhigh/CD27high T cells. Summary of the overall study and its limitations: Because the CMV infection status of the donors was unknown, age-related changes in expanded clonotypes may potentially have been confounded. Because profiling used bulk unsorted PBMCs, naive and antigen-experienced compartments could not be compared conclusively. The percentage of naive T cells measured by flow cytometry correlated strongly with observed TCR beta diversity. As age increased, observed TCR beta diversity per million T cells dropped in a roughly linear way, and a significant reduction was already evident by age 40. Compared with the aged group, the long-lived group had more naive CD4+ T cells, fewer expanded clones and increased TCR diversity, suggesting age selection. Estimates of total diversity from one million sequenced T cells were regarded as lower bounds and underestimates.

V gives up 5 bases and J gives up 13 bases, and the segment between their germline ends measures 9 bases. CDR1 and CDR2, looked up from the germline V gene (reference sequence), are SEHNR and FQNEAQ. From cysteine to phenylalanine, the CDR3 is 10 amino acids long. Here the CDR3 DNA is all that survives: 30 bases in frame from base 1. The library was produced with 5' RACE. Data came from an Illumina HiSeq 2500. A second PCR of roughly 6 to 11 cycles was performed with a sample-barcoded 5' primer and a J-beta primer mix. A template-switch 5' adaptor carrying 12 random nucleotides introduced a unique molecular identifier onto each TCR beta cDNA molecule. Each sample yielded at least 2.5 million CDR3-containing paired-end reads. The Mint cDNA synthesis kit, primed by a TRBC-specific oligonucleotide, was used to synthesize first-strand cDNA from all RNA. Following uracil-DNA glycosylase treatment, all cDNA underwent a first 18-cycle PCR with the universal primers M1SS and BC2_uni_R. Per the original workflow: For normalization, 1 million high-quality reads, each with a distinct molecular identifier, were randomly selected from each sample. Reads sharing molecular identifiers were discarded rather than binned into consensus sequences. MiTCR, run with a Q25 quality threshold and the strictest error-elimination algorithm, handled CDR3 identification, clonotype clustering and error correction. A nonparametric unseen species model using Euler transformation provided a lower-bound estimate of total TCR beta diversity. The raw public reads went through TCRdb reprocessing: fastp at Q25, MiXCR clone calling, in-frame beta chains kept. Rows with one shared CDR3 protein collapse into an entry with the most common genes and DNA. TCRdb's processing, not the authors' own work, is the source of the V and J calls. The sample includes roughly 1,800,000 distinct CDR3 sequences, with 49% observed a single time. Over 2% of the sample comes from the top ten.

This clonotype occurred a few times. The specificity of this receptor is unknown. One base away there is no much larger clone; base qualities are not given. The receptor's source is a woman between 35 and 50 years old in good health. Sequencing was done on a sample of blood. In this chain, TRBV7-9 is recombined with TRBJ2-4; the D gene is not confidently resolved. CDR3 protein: CASSGDRQYF. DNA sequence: TGTGCCAGCAGCGGGGATAGGCAGTACTTC.